This T cell receptor (beta chain) derives from a study of T-cell reconstitution after alpha-beta-depleted transplantation in children. Germline V gene lookup returns CDR1 SGHKS and CDR2 YYEKEE (reference sequence). This CDR3 contains 15 residues. Trimming left V 1 base short and J 0 bases short, with 8 bases between. The TCRbeta library was prepared with unique molecular identifiers. Via MiXCR, TCRdb re-called the PCR reads, giving one row per CDR3 protein. The sample contains 300,000 or so distinct CDR3 sequences, over 20% of which appear only once. This clonotype has only a few counts. This TCR derives from a male patient younger than 18 who had a stem cell transplant for acute lymphoblastic leukemia, so the T cells may come from the graft donor. The chain couples TRBV5-5 to TRBJ1-5; D gene ambiguous. The sample was PBMCs, mostly from graft donor cells, taken 180 days after TCRalphabeta/CD19-depleted stem cell transplant. In DNA form, the CDR3 reads TGTGCCAGCAGCTTGCCCGGGCATAGCAATCAGCCCCAGCATTTT. It codes for CASSLPGHSNQPQHF.